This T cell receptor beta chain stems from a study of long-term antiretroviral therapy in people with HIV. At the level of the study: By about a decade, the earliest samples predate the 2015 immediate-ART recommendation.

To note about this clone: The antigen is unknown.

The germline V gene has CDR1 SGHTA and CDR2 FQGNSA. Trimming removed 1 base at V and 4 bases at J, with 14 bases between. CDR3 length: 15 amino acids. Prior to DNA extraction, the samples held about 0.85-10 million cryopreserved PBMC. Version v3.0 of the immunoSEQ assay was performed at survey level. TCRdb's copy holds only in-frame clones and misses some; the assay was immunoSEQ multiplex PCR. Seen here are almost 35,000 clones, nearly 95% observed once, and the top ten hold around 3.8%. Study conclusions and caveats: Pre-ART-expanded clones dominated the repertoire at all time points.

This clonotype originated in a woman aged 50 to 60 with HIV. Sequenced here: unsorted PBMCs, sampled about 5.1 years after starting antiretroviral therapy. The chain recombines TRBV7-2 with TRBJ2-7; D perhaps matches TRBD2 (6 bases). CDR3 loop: CASSLGRDLKYEQYF. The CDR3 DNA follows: TGTGCCAGCAGCTTAGGGAGGGACCTGAAGTACGAGCAGTACTTC.